The 23 T cell receptor beta chains presented below share a single source sample, sequenced in a study of Graves' ophthalmopathy and Graves' hyperthyroidism. Amplified material comprised TCR beta CDR3 regions derived from RNA transcripts. The workflow started with a first-round RT-PCR run with HTBI primers and then moved on to a second-round multiplex PCR. Each CDR3 protein gets one entry after TCRdb re-called the multiplex PCR reads with MiXCR. This sample has nearly 400,000 distinct CDR3 sequences, with around 19% found just once. The material sequenced was peripheral blood. The receptors stem from a woman aged 18 to 35 with Graves' ophthalmopathy.

The chain links TRBV12-3 or TRBV12-4 to TRBJ2-7, with D possibly TRBD2 on 5 matching bases. V lost 6 bases and J lost 2, with 17 bases in between. The CDR3 has 15 residues. In nucleotides, the CDR3 is TGTGCCAGCAGCCGGGGTGGCAGATACACCTACGAGCAGTACTTC. This codes for CASSRGGRYTYEQYF.

This clonotype was detected a few times. The gene calls are TRBV11-2 and TRBJ2-7; a weak D match, TRBD2 (6 bases). Germline CDR1 reads SGHAT; CDR2 reads FQNNGV. The CDR3 consists of 14 residues. Trimming took 1 base from V and 3 from J, leaving 10 bases between them. The DNA for the CDR3 is TGTGCCAGCAGCTTAGTCCTGGGGGGCTACGAGCAGTACTTC. Protein: CASSLVLGGYEQYF.

This chain uses TRBV6-1 with TRBJ1-3; the D gene is possibly TRBD1 (5 bases). This CDR3 spans 15 amino acids. The germline gives CDR1 MNHNS, CDR2 SASEGT. V was shortened by 3 bases and J by 3 bases, with 12 bases between the two germline ends. In DNA, the CDR3 is TGTGCCAGCAGTGATCCGGCAGGGCTTGGAAACACCATATATTTT. It yields the protein CASSDPAGLGNTIYF.

The gene calls are TRBV6-1 and TRBJ2-5; D is uncertain. Germline assignment: CDR1 MNHNS and CDR2 SASEGT. The CDR3 is 16 amino acids. The ends were cut back, 5 bases at V and 2 bases at J, with 18 bases in the middle. This CDR3 reads CASSPEPLGLQETQYF. CDR3 DNA: TGTGCCAGCAGTCCAGAACCTTTGGGCCTGCAAGAGACCCAGTACTTC.

This clonotype occurred many times. The CDR3 here is CASSYSIRGAAFF. The CDR3 DNA reads TGTGCCAGCAGTTACTCTATCCGGGGCGCAGCTTTCTTT. V gene TRBV6-2 or TRBV6-3 combines with J gene TRBJ1-1; D might be TRBD1 (5 bases). Per germline, CDR1 MNHEY and CDR2 SVGEGT. Deletions cut 0 bases from V and 10 bases from J, with 12 bases between. This CDR3 is built from 13 residues.

This clonotype came up many times. V usage is TRBV10-3 and J usage is TRBJ2-5, with 8 bases fitting TRBD1. Trimming at V came to 5 bases and at J to 5 bases, leaving 7 bases not matched to a gene. From germline, CDR1 is ENHRY and CDR2 SYGVKD. This CDR3 spans 14 amino acids. The DNA for the CDR3 is TGTGCCATCAGTATGGACAGGGTTGACGAGACCCAGTACTTC. Amino acids: CAISMDRVDETQYF.

This clonotype has a count of ten or more. This chain joins TRBV11-2 and TRBJ1-5; D gene ambiguous. The germline CDR1 and CDR2 sequences are SGHAT and FQNNGV. V dropped 0 bases and J dropped 2 bases, with 11 bases sitting between them. The CDR3 is 16 residues long. CDR3 bases: TGTGCCAGCAGCTTAGACGGTACCTATCGCAATCAGCCCCAGCATTTT. As protein: CASSLDGTYRNQPQHF.

This clonotype appeared many times. In DNA, the CDR3 is TGTGCCAGCATCCTCTCTTGGGGGAATCAGCCCCAGCATTTT. Its translation is CASILSWGNQPQHF. This rearrangement joins TRBV6-1 to TRBJ1-5; possible D gene TRBD1, 5 bases. Germline CDR1 and CDR2: MNHNS and SASEGT. This CDR3 is 14 amino acids long. Trimming pared 7 bases from V and 4 bases from J, leaving 14 bases between.

The chain is built from TRBV30 and TRBJ2-2; unclear D gene. The CDR3 has 11 amino acids. Trimming took off 0 bases at V and 5 bases at J, with 1 base between the two ends. The V gene's germline CDR1 is GTSNPN and CDR2 SVGIG (reference sequence). CDR3 amino acids: CAWSVTGELFF. In DNA form, the CDR3 reads TGTGCCTGGAGTGTGACCGGGGAGCTGTTTTTT.

At least ten counts were recorded for this clonotype. This chain connects TRBV27 to TRBJ1-5, with 10 bases fitting TRBD1. The junction had 7 bases not matched to a gene; V was cut back by 6 bases and J by 8 bases. Germline CDR1 reads MNHEY; CDR2 reads SMNVEV (reference sequence). The CDR3 covers 14 residues. In DNA, the CDR3 is TGTGCCAGCAGACGGACAGGGGGAAAAAAGCCCCAGCATTTT. Protein product: CASRRTGGKKPQHF.

The J gene is TRBJ2-7, the V gene TRBV6-5, with D uncertain. From germline, CDR1 is MNHEY and CDR2 SVGAGI. The V gene lost 4 bases and the J gene lost 4 bases, with 5 bases spanning the gap. This CDR3 spans 11 amino acids. The CDR3 DNA reads TGTGCCAGCAGTTCCATATACGAGCAGTACTTC. This translates into CASSSIYEQYF.

In this sample, this clonotype turned up many times. The chain carries TRBV7-8 and TRBJ2-2; D is possibly TRBD1 (5 bases). The CDR3 loop spans 13 amino acids. The V gene lost 5 bases and the J gene lost 3 bases, with 7 bases spanning the gap. The germline gives CDR1 SGHVS, CDR2 FQNEAQ. The CDR3 nucleotides read TGTGCCAGCAGCCAGACAGACACCGGGGAGCTGTTTTTT. This translates into CASSQTDTGELFF.

V usage is TRBV29-1 and J usage is TRBJ2-5; D not resolved. Trimming pared 4 bases from V and 6 bases from J, leaving 18 bases between. The CDR3 covers 14 residues. Germline CDR1 and CDR2: SQVTM and ANQGSEA. The CDR3, as DNA: TGCAGCGTTGCCAGCAGTCCCCGATTGAAGACCCAGTACTTC. Translating gives CSVASSPRLKTQYF.

This clonotype showed up many times. The CDR3 region is CASSSNSGLAGGYTGELFF. The DNA for the CDR3 is TGTGCCAGCAGCTCTAATTCTGGACTAGCGGGAGGGTACACCGGGGAGCTGTTTTTT. The chain carries TRBV7-7 and TRBJ2-2; 15 positions agree with TRBD2. The trim removed 4 bases at V and 3 bases at J, leaving 9 bases unmatched. Germline loops: CDR1 SSHAT, CDR2 FNYEAQ (reference sequence). CDR3 length: 19 amino acids.

This clonotype was detected ten times or more. The chain carries TRBV11-1 and TRBJ1-1; D call uncertain. The CDR3 totals 15 residues. The germline CDR1 and CDR2 sequences are SGHAT and FQDESV (reference sequence). V lost 5 bases and J lost 3, with 16 bases in between. The CDR3 sequence is CASSRASGRHTEAFF. The CDR3 coding sequence is TGTGCCAGCAGCAGAGCGAGCGGCCGTCACACTGAAGCTTTCTTT.

This clonotype was seen repeatedly, ten times or more. The chain combines TRBV20-1 with TRBJ1-6; 8 bases map to TRBD1. J lost 10 bases, V lost 0 bases, and 8 bases had no gene match. This CDR3 is built from 15 residues. The germline V gene has CDR1 DFQATT and CDR2 SNEGSKA (reference sequence). Here the CDR3 DNA reads TGCAGTGCTAGAGATTTGACAGGGGACGCATCACCCCTCCACTTT. Encoded protein: CSARDLTGDASPLHF.

This clonotype was detected many times. The chain has TRBV11-2 and TRBJ1-1; D is undetermined. The CDR3 loop spans 11 amino acids. Trimming took 9 bases from V and 5 from J, leaving 10 bases between them. Germline V CDR1 and CDR2: SGHAT, FQNNGV. CDR3 nucleotide sequence: TGTGCCAGTGGGTGGAGGACTGAAGCTTTCTTT. Translating it yields CASGWRTEAFF.

This clonotype was counted at least ten times. J is TRBJ1-1 and V is TRBV11-1; D is unresolved. The V end lost 5 bases, the J end lost 4 bases, and 14 bases lay between the germline ends. Germline CDR1 and CDR2: SGHAT and FQDESV (reference sequence). This CDR3 region has 14 residues. The CDR3 reads CASSQRRFSTEAFF. In DNA form, the CDR3 reads TGTGCCAGCAGCCAAAGACGGTTTAGCACTGAAGCTTTCTTT.

This clonotype was picked up many times. CDR3 DNA sequence: TGTGCCAGCAGTGAAGCGGGGATTCTCTATGGCTACACCTTC. It is translated as CASSEAGILYGYTF. The V and J genes are TRBV6-1 and TRBJ1-2; D not resolved. Germline V gene sequence: CDR1 MNHNS, CDR2 SASEGT. The CDR3 runs to 14 residues. The V gene lost 0 bases and the J gene lost 4 bases, with 9 bases spanning the gap.

This clonotype was observed at least ten times. CDR3 DNA: TGTGCCAGCAGCCCAGGGATCGGGGCCAACGTCCTGACTTTC. This encodes CASSPGIGANVLTF. The genes are TRBV6-2 or TRBV6-3 and TRBJ2-6; possibly TRBD1 for D (5 bases). V was pared by 6 bases and J by 4 bases, with 10 bases between. The CDR3 length is 14 residues. Per the germline V gene, CDR1 is MNHEY and CDR2 is SVGEGT.

This clonotype was recorded many times. V is TRBV12-3 or TRBV12-4 and J is TRBJ2-5; D gene unclear. There are 8 residues in the CDR3. The CDR3: CPGRTQYF. CDR3 bases: TGTCCTGGTAGGACCCAGTACTTC.

This clonotype has at least ten counts. The J gene is TRBJ1-6, the V gene TRBV7-2; D is uncertain. V dropped 3 bases and J dropped 2 bases, with 8 bases sitting between them. This CDR3 region has 15 residues. The germline V gene encodes CDR1 SGHTA and CDR2 FQGNSA. CDR3 nucleotide sequence: TGTGCCAGCAGCTTGGAGGGAACCTATAATTCACCCCTCCACTTT. It encodes CASSLEGTYNSPLHF.

This clonotype was seen repeatedly, ten times or more. This rearrangement joins TRBV7-3 to TRBJ2-2; unclear D gene. Trimming took off 0 bases at V and 0 bases at J, with 8 bases between the two ends. The CDR3 loop spans 16 amino acids. Germline-derived CDR1 and CDR2 are SGHTA and FQGTGA. CDR3 sequence: CASSLTIGTNTGELFF. In DNA, the CDR3 is TGTGCCAGCAGCTTAACGATAGGGACGAACACCGGGGAGCTGTTTTTT.